What follows are 17 T cell receptor beta chains derived from one specimen sequenced in a study of blood T cell repertoires in COVID-19. Libraries were prepared by immunoSEQ multiplex PCR; TCRdb keeps only in-frame clonotypes and omits some of them. The table shows under 250,000 clones, with 88% occurring only once. What was sequenced was peripheral blood. The receptors originated from a man in his forties or fifties with acute or convalescent COVID-19.

This sequence joins TRBV19 and TRBJ1-2; D is possibly TRBD1 (5 bases). The CDR3 is made up of 14 amino acids. Germline CDR1 reads LNHDA; CDR2 reads SQIVND (reference sequence). V was pared by 3 bases and J by 5 bases, with 13 bases between. This CDR3 reads CASSILRQKYGYTF. DNA for the CDR3: TGTGCCAGTAGTATTCTTCGACAGAAGTATGGCTACACCTTC.

The gene calls are TRBV7-9 and TRBJ2-3; 11 nucleotides align to TRBD2. Germline-derived CDR1 and CDR2 are SEHNR and FQNEAQ (reference sequence). This CDR3 has 13 amino acids. Germline trimming cut 6 bases from V and 6 bases from J; bases unmatched to any gene: 2. CDR3 in amino acids: CASRTSGEDTQYF. The CDR3 coding sequence is TGTGCCAGCAGGACTAGCGGGGAGGATACGCAGTATTTT. Complete variable domain (other parts from reference TRBV7-9 and TRBJ2-3): DTGVSQNPRHKITKRGQNVTFRCDPISEHNRLYWYRQTLGQGPEFLTYFQNEAQLEKSRLLSDRFSAERPKGSFSTLEIQRTEQGDSAMYLCASRTSGEDTQYFGPGTRLTVL.

V is TRBV27 and J is TRBJ2-2, with 10 positions matching TRBD1. Germline lookup yields CDR1 MNHEY and CDR2 SMNVEV (reference sequence). The CDR3 runs 17 residues. V lost 3 bases to trimming and J lost 3 bases; unmatched junction nucleotides: 7. CDR3 nucleotides: TGTGCCAGCAGTTTGAGGGACAGGGGTCGGCACACCGGGGAGCTGTTTTTT. It codes for CASSLRDRGRHTGELFF.

The rearrangement uses TRBV6-1 and TRBJ2-7; TRBD1 agrees at 10 bases. Trimming took 6 bases from V and 2 from J; bases not matched to a gene: 1. CDR1 is MNHNS and CDR2 is SASEGT in the germline V gene. CDR3 length: 13 residues. CDR3 region: CASRGQGTYEQYF. The DNA for the CDR3 is TGTGCCAGCAGGGGACAGGGGACCTACGAGCAGTACTTC.

The gene calls are TRBV6-6 and TRBJ2-3, with 10 bases lining up with TRBD2. Germline V gene lookup returns CDR1 MNHNY and CDR2 SVGAGI (reference sequence). Trimming took 5 bases from V and 5 from J; bases not matched to a gene: 10. The CDR3 sequence is 16 residues long. The CDR3 reads CASSPSGREVIDTQYF. CDR3 DNA: TGTGCCAGCAGTCCTAGCGGGAGAGAGGTTATAGATACGCAGTATTTT.

V is TRBV7-8 and J is TRBJ1-1; D gene ambiguous. The V end was cut by 5 bases, the J end by 1 base, with 8 bases between. The length of the CDR3 is 13 residues. Germline-derived CDR1 and CDR2 are SGHVS and FQNEAQ. DNA of the CDR3: TGTGCCAGCAGCCGCTTGTCGAACACTGAAGCTTTCTTT. Amino acid sequence: CASSRLSNTEAFF.

The gene calls are TRBV6-5 and TRBJ2-7; 7 positions match TRBD1. J gave up 5 bases and V 6 bases, and 13 bases lay outside the gene matches. There are 15 residues in the CDR3. CDR1 is MNHEY, CDR2 SVGAGI, per germline. The DNA for the CDR3 is TGTGCCAGCAGGGCCCAGGGGGAGAGAATCCACGAGCAGTACTTC. Its protein is CASRAQGERIHEQYF.

The chain carries TRBV29-1 and TRBJ1-1; no clear D gene. The V end was cut by 6 bases, the J end by 1 base, with 12 bases between. There are 13 residues in the CDR3. CDR1 and CDR2 from the germline V gene are SQVTM and ANQGSEA. The CDR3 DNA is TGCAGCGTACCAACAGCCTCGAACACTGAAGCTTTCTTT. It yields the protein CSVPTASNTEAFF.

The V gene is TRBV28, the J gene TRBJ1-4; tentatively, D is TRBD1 (6 bases). The CDR3 consists of 14 residues. Between the trimmed V and J ends, which lost 7 bases and 3 bases, there was a span of 12 bases. CDR1 is MDHEN and CDR2 is SYDVKM in the germline V gene. CDR3 in amino acids: CASNIQGANEKLFF. CDR3 nucleotides: TGTGCCAGCAATATACAGGGCGCTAATGAAAAACTGTTTTTT.

This chain uses TRBV15 with TRBJ2-1, with 7 nucleotides matching TRBD2. This CDR3 has 15 amino acids. CDR1 LNHNV and CDR2 YYDKDF come from the germline V gene (reference sequence). Trimming removed 5 bases from V and 6 bases from J; junction bases left unmatched: 10. In DNA, the CDR3 is TGTGCCACCAGCGCCCGGCGGGAGCTACGCAATGAGCAGTTCTTC. This codes for CATSARRELRNEQFF.

As for this clone: The same CDR3 can be traced to other DNA sequences in this sample. The V call is TRBV19, the J call TRBJ2-5; TRBD1 agrees at 12 bases. V shed 1 base, J shed 5 bases, and the junction held 5 bases outside the gene matches. The CDR3 length is 16 residues. Germline loops: CDR1 LNHDA, CDR2 SQIVND (reference sequence). CDR3 bases: TGTGCCAGTAGTATAGGAGGGACAGGGGGCCAGGAGACCCAGTACTTC. It yields the protein CASSIGGTGGQETQYF.

The chain couples TRBV6-5 to TRBJ2-2, with 8 positions matching TRBD2. The germline V gene has CDR1 MNHEY and CDR2 SVGAGI. V trimming: 8 bases; J trimming: 3 bases; junction bases outside the gene matches: 8. The CDR3 is made up of 15 amino acids. The CDR3 DNA is TGTGCCAGCCCCACGGGGACTAGGGACACCGGGGAGCTGTTTTTT. Its translation is CASPTGTRDTGELFF.

This chain uses TRBV3-1 (or the pseudogene TRBV3-2) with TRBJ2-5; tentatively, D is TRBD1 (6 bases). This CDR3 has 15 residues. Per the germline V gene, CDR1 is LGHDT and CDR2 is YNNKEL (reference sequence). Between the trimmed V and J ends, which lost 5 bases and 1 base, there was a span of 14 bases. The DNA for the CDR3 is TGTGCCAGCAGCTTCAGGGGACCCCTCCAAGAGACCCAGTACTTC. Translating it yields CASSFRGPLQETQYF.

The rearrangement joins TRBV6-4 to TRBJ2-3; the match to TRBD2 covers 7 bases. With V trimmed by 2 bases and J by 6 bases, 5 bases remained unmatched. The CDR3 runs to 14 residues. The germline V gene encodes CDR1 MRHNA and CDR2 SNTAGT. The CDR3 loop reads CASSDVGLGDTQYF. In DNA, the CDR3 is TGTGCCAGCAGTGACGTCGGACTAGGGGATACGCAGTATTTT.

This clone was detected a few times. The chain recombines TRBV6-4 with TRBJ1-1; 9 bases align to TRBD1. Trimming cost V 3 bases and J 4 bases; bases outside gene matches: 0. Germline V CDR1 and CDR2: MRHNA, SNTAGT. The CDR3 length is 13 residues. The CDR3 is CASSEDRGTEAFF. DNA for the CDR3: TGTGCCAGCAGTGAGGACAGGGGCACTGAAGCTTTCTTT.

This chain connects TRBV12-3 or TRBV12-4 to TRBJ2-5; D is undetermined. The CDR3 extends over 12 amino acids. Trimming took 4 bases from V and 2 from J, leaving 5 bases between them. Here the CDR3 DNA reads TGTGCCAGCAGTTCACAGCAAGAGACCCAGTACTTC. It codes for CASSSQQETQYF.

Notes on this clone: At one of its ends the junction is not consistent with the germline gene, which may arise from a read error. This sequence joins TRBV19 and TRBJ1-1; weak D call: TRBD1 (5 bases). The length of the CDR3 is 13 residues. Germline V gives CDR1 LNHDA, CDR2 SQIVND (reference sequence). This chain's CDR3 is CASSISGNPEAFF. CDR3 in DNA: TGTGCCAGTAGTATCTCAGGGAACCCTGAAGCTTTCTTT.